Presented here are 3 T cell receptor beta chains from one specimen sequenced in a study of PD-L1 blockade in urothelial cancer. TCRdb's table, derived via immunoSEQ multiplex PCR, lists solely in-frame clones and lacks some. Altogether around 110,000 clones are present, around 88% being singletons, with the ten largest covering roughly 1.7%. Time point: peripheral blood 6 weeks after treatment start. The source was PBMCs, collected around atezolizumab (anti-PD-L1) treatment. The receptors stem from a man aged 55-75 years with urothelial cancer.

The chain has TRBV7-3 and TRBJ1-1; D is unresolved. This CDR3 region has 13 residues. Germline assignment: CDR1 SGHTA and CDR2 FQGTGA. V shed 0 bases and J shed 2 bases, with 4 bases lying between them. This chain's CDR3 is CASSLTINTEAFF. The CDR3 region has the DNA TGTGCCAGCAGCTTAACCATTAACACTGAAGCTTTCTTT.

The V call is TRBV19, the J call TRBJ1-6, with 7 bases identical to TRBD1. The V and J ends lost 7 bases and 4 bases, in that order; junction bases with no gene match: 10. Germline loops: CDR1 LNHDA, CDR2 SQIVND (reference sequence). This CDR3 comprises 16 residues. The chain's CDR3 is CASMPAGTAYNSPLHF. CDR3 coding DNA: TGTGCCAGTATGCCAGCCGGGACAGCTTATAATTCACCCCTCCACTTT.

This sequence joins TRBV10-2 and TRBJ1-5; D is undetermined. Germline CDR1 WSHSY, CDR2 SAAADI. Trimming removed 5 bases at V and 3 bases at J, with 8 bases between. This CDR3 is 13 amino acids long. CDR3 amino acids: CASSLRLNQPQHF. The DNA for the CDR3 is TGCGCCAGCAGTCTCCGACTCAATCAGCCCCAGCATTTT.